A single sample is the source of the 21 T cell receptor beta chains below, sequenced in a study of blood T cell repertoires in COVID-19 (dated by TCRdb to the early 2020s). Receptors were amplified or captured by the immunoSEQ multiplex PCR assay. TCRdb's version of the immuneACCESS table is confined to in-frame rearrangements and falls short of the full clone set. An unresolved V gene accounts for under half of the shortfall where checked; the remainder is of unknown origin. This sample is represented by some 120,000 clones; 90% of them were singletons. The ten largest clones add up to around 3.8% of the sample. Sequencing input: peripheral blood. All receptors come from a man in his fifties with active COVID-19.

The sample holds one count of this clone. The gene calls are TRBV5-1 and TRBJ2-3; tentative D call: TRBD2 (6 bases). Germline loops: CDR1 SGHRS, CDR2 YFSETQ. There are 16 residues in the CDR3. Trimming removed 0 bases at V and 2 bases at J, with 13 bases between. CDR3 region: CASSLVGGTATDTQYF. In DNA form, the CDR3 reads TGCGCCAGCAGCTTGGTTGGGGGGACTGCCACAGATACGCAGTATTTT.

With regard to this clone: An end of the junction differs from the germline gene, which may be a read error. The chain recombines TRBV5-1 with TRBJ1-4; no definite D call. CDR3 length: 14 residues. Germline-derived CDR1 and CDR2 are SGHRS and YFSETQ. For the CDR3, the DNA is TGCGCCAGCAGCTTAGGTCGTCCCAGCGGAAAAACTGTTTTT. Translated, it gives CASSLGRPSGKTVF.

The V and J genes are TRBV19 and TRBJ1-2; 7 bases map to TRBD1. Losses at the gene ends were 6 bases for V and 4 bases for J; bases not matched to a gene: 11. The CDR3 is made up of 15 amino acids. CDR1 and CDR2 from the germline V gene are LNHDA and SQIVND (reference sequence). The CDR3, as DNA: TGTGCCAGTAGGGGGGACCACAGGGGAAGCTATGGCTACACCTTC. This translates into CASRGDHRGSYGYTF. The full variable domain, its missing parts supplied by reference TRBV19 and TRBJ1-2, is DGGITQSPKYLFRKEGQNVTLSCEQNLNHDAMYWYRQDPGQGLRLIYYSQIVNDFQKGDIAEGYSVSREKKESFPLTVTSAQKNPTAFYLCASRGDHRGSYGYTFGSGTRLTVV.

This chain joins TRBV9 and TRBJ2-3; D not certain. Trimming pared 0 bases from V and 6 bases from J, leaving 11 bases between. The CDR3 is 14 residues long. Germline V gives CDR1 SGDLS, CDR2 YYNGEE. This CDR3 reads CASSVAIFADTQYF. The CDR3 region has the DNA TGTGCCAGCAGCGTAGCTATCTTTGCCGATACGCAGTATTTT.

V gene TRBV7-6 combines with J gene TRBJ1-1; D is possibly TRBD1 (6 bases). The CDR3 length is 15 residues. Germline-derived CDR1 and CDR2 are SGHVS and FNYEAQ. The V end lost 3 bases, the J end lost 0 bases, and 11 bases lay between the germline ends. The CDR3: CASSLGASVNTEAFF. In DNA form, the CDR3 reads TGTGCCAGCAGCTTGGGGGCTTCGGTGAACACTGAAGCTTTCTTT.

The genes are TRBV5-4 and TRBJ1-4, with D possibly being TRBD1 (5 bases). Germline V gives CDR1 SGHNT, CDR2 YYREEE (reference sequence). V was clipped by 4 bases and J by 7 bases, with 17 bases between them. This CDR3 is 15 amino acids long. CDR3 region: CASSPGGSSGEKLFF. CDR3 coding DNA: TGTGCCAGCAGCCCTGGGGGGTCTAGTGGTGAAAAACTGTTTTTT.

This chain uses TRBV2 with TRBJ2-7, with a possible D match to TRBD2 (5 bases). CDR3 size: 12 residues. Per germline, CDR1 SNHLY and CDR2 FYNNEI. V dropped 7 bases and J dropped 2 bases, with 9 bases sitting between them. The CDR3 coding sequence is TGTGCCAGCACGGACTCAACCTACGAGCAGTACTTC. Translated, it gives CASTDSTYEQYF.

This clone was recorded a few times. This sequence joins TRBV11-2 and TRBJ1-2; D not resolved. With 5 bases removed from V and 2 bases from J, the gap between germline ends came to 18 bases. There are 16 residues in the CDR3. CDR1 and CDR2 from the germline V gene are SGHAT and FQNNGV. CDR3 sequence (DNA): TGTGCCAGCAGCCTACCACCTTCGACGGGAAACTATGGCTACACCTTC. Protein: CASSLPPSTGNYGYTF.

This chain uses TRBV2 with TRBJ1-4, with 12 bases fitting TRBD1. CDR3 length: 20 residues. V trimming: 6 bases; J trimming: 1 base; junction bases outside the gene matches: 15. Germline values: CDR1 SNHLY, CDR2 FYNNEI. The CDR3: CASREPGTGGKKGTNEKLFF. The CDR3 region has the DNA TGTGCCAGCAGAGAACCCGGGACAGGGGGCAAAAAAGGAACTAATGAAAAACTGTTTTTT.

The gene calls are TRBV19 and TRBJ2-7; 7 bases are a match to TRBD1. V lost 6 bases, J lost 0 bases, and 5 bases stayed unmatched. The CDR3 runs to 14 residues. Per the germline V gene, CDR1 is LNHDA and CDR2 is SQIVND (reference sequence). CDR3 sequence (DNA): TGTGCCAGTAGCCCCGGGACAGCCTCCTACGAGCAGTACTTC. Its protein product is CASSPGTASYEQYF.

This chain connects TRBV6-6 to TRBJ1-5, with D possibly matching TRBD1 (5 bases). CDR3 length equals 16 residues. The germline V gene encodes CDR1 MNHNY and CDR2 SVGAGI (reference sequence). Trimming pared 0 bases from V and 0 bases from J, leaving 9 bases between. Here the CDR3 DNA reads TGTGCCAGCAGTTACTCGGGGCCGTATAGCAATCAGCCCCAGCATTTT. Translated, it gives CASSYSGPYSNQPQHF.

The gene calls are TRBV9 and TRBJ1-6; D unclear. The CDR3 spans 19 residues. Germline V gene data show CDR1 as SGDLS and CDR2 as YYNGEE. V was trimmed by 0 bases and J by 6 bases, leaving 22 bases between them. The DNA for the CDR3 is TGTGCCAGCAGCGTAGTGGACGGGTCCGGGGAAACCTTTAATTCACCCCTCCACTTT. Translated: CASSVVDGSGETFNSPLHF.

The V gene is TRBV14, the J gene TRBJ2-1, with 10 nucleotides matching TRBD2. This CDR3 has 17 amino acids. The V gene end was trimmed by 2 bases and the J gene end by 3 bases; junction bases not matched to a gene: 7. In germline, CDR1 is SGHDN, CDR2 FVKESK. CDR3 sequence reads: CASSQSQGLALYNEQFF. The CDR3 coding sequence is TGTGCCAGCAGCCAAAGCCAGGGACTAGCGCTCTACAATGAGCAGTTCTTC.

This clone was counted between two and nine times. This chain joins TRBV7-2 and TRBJ2-3, with 8 bases lining up with TRBD2. Per germline, CDR1 SGHTA and CDR2 FQGNSA. The CDR3 sequence is 15 residues long. After removal of 5 bases from V and 2 bases from J, the junction contained 6 bases not matched to a gene. The CDR3 region has the DNA TGTGCCAGCAGCCGGACTAGCAGTAACACAGATACGCAGTATTTT. Translation: CASSRTSSNTDTQYF. The full variable domain, completed using reference TRBV7-2 and TRBJ2-3, is GAGVSQSPSNKVTEKGKDVELRCDPISGHTALYWYRQSLGQGLEFLIYFQGNSAPDKSGLPSDRFSAERTGGSVSTLTIQRTQQEDSAVYLCASSRTSSNTDTQYFGPGTRLTVL.

The rearrangement links TRBV2 to TRBJ1-1; D is perhaps TRBD1 (6 bases). Germline assignment: CDR1 SNHLY and CDR2 FYNNEI. There are 12 residues in the CDR3. CDR3 sequence reads: CESGTRDTEAFF. CDR3 bases: TGTGAATCCGGGACAAGGGACACTGAAGCTTTCTTT. Combining the CDR3 with reference TRBV2 and TRBJ1-1 gives the whole variable domain EPEVTQTPSHQVTQMGQEVILRCVPISNHLYFYWYRQILGQKVEFLVSFYNNEISEKSEIFDDQFSVERPDGSNFTLKIRSTKLEDSAMYFCESGTRDTEAFFGQGTRLTVV.

The chain joins TRBV30 to TRBJ1-3; 7 nucleotides match TRBD1. Looked up from germline, CDR1 is GTSNPN and CDR2 is SVGIG (reference sequence). V was clipped by 5 bases and J by 3 bases; unmatched bases: 4. This CDR3 contains 13 residues. In DNA, the CDR3 is TGTGCCTGGCACAGGGGACTTGGAAACACCATATATTTT. Amino acids: CAWHRGLGNTIYF.

The V and J genes are TRBV12-3 or TRBV12-4 and TRBJ1-5; no reliable D call. The CDR3 has 11 residues. V lost 5 bases to trimming and J lost 11 bases, with 10 bases between them. This chain's CDR3 is CASSPGQAQHF. CDR3 DNA: TGTGCCAGCAGTCCGGGTCAAGCCCAGCATTTT.

The J gene is TRBJ2-5, the V gene TRBV11-2, with 8 positions matching TRBD1. The CDR3 is made up of 14 amino acids. From germline, CDR1 is SGHAT and CDR2 FQNNGV. V gave up 5 bases and J gave up 5 bases; unmatched junction bases: 7. The CDR3 region is CASSAGGAKETQYF. Written as DNA, the CDR3 is TGTGCCAGCAGCGCAGGGGGCGCGAAGGAGACCCAGTACTTC.

J is TRBJ1-1 and V is TRBV18; 8 positions match TRBD1. This CDR3 has 12 residues. The germline V gene encodes CDR1 KGHSH and CDR2 LQKENI. The junction had 2 bases not matched to a gene; V was cut back by 0 bases and J by 11 bases. Written as DNA, the CDR3 is TGTGCCAGCTCACCACCGCAGGGGGCGGCTTTCTTT. As protein: CASSPPQGAAFF.

The chain links TRBV13 to TRBJ2-3, with TRBD2 as a possible D gene (6 bases). CDR1 and CDR2 from the germline V gene are PRHDT and FYEKMQ (reference sequence). The CDR3 spans 19 residues. Deletions cut 3 bases from V and 6 bases from J, with 28 bases between. The CDR3 spells CASSFTGTSGLLNLDTQYF. The CDR3 DNA is TGTGCCAGCAGCTTTACCGGGACCTCGGGACTCCTCAATTTGGATACGCAGTATTTT.

The chain is built from TRBV11-2 and TRBJ2-7; 9 bases align to TRBD2. The CDR3 is 15 residues long. Germline V CDR1 and CDR2: SGHAT, FQNNGV. V lost 5 bases to trimming and J lost 4 bases; unmatched junction nucleotides: 9. DNA of the CDR3: TGTGCCAGCAGCCCCCTCGCGGGAGGGCGTTACGAGCAGTACGTC. It specifies CASSPLAGGRYEQYV.